Presented here are 29 T cell receptor beta chains from one specimen sequenced in a study of shared clonotypes between healthy human individuals. CD45RO-negative cells were positively selected for CCR7, leaving out terminally differentiated effector memory CD45RA+ cells. Assay: immunoSEQ multiplex PCR; the TCRdb copy retains only in-frame clones and omits some. The repertoire has about 700,000 clones, roughly nine tenths of them found once; the top ten carry nearly 25%. The source material was naive CD8+ T cells sorted from blood. Receptors originate from a man aged 25 to 45 in good health.

The chain combines TRBV4-1 with TRBJ2-1, with 7 bases fitting TRBD1. V lost 5 bases to trimming and J lost 6 bases; unmatched junction nucleotides: 10. Germline V gives CDR1 MGHRA, CDR2 YSYEKL. CDR3 length: 15 amino acids. DNA of the CDR3: TGCGCCAGCAGCATCATCGACAGGGTTGTCAATGAGCAGTTCTTC. Translating it yields CASSIIDRVVNEQFF.

This clone was detected once. V usage is TRBV29-1 and J usage is TRBJ2-7; 7 bases fit TRBD1. This CDR3 comprises 13 residues. CDR1 and CDR2 from the germline V gene are SQVTM and ANQGSEA. Losses at the gene ends were 8 bases for V and 5 bases for J; bases not matched to a gene: 12. CDR3 protein: CSNPSTGTHEQYF. As DNA, the CDR3 is TGCAGCAACCCCTCGACAGGGACCCACGAGCAGTACTTC.

The chain has TRBV7-3 and TRBJ2-2; 11 bases fit TRBD1. The CDR3 spans 17 residues. From germline, CDR1 is SGHTA and CDR2 FQGTGA. V lost 0 bases, J lost 6 bases, and 6 bases stayed unmatched. The CDR3 spells CASSLTRTGGFAGELFF. The DNA for the CDR3 is TGTGCCAGCAGCTTAACGCGGACAGGGGGCTTTGCCGGGGAGCTGTTTTTT.

The V and J genes are TRBV4-3 and TRBJ2-1; 7 bases are shared with TRBD2. The length of the CDR3 is 17 residues. CDR1 and CDR2 from the germline V gene are LGHNA and YSLEER. The ends lost 1 base at V and 5 bases at J; junction bases unmatched: 11. The CDR3 loop reads CASSQGSGVAGHNEQFF. The CDR3 nucleotides read TGCGCCAGCAGCCAAGGGAGCGGGGTAGCGGGCCACAATGAGCAGTTCTTC.

The chain joins TRBV27 to TRBJ2-1; tentative D call: TRBD1 (6 bases). This CDR3 spans 14 amino acids. Trimming left V 6 bases short and J 8 bases short, with 17 bases between. Germline V CDR1 and CDR2: MNHEY, SMNVEV (reference sequence). DNA for the CDR3: TGTGCCAGCAGAAACGGATACAGGGTCCATGAGCAGTTCTTC. It translates to CASRNGYRVHEQFF.

This clone was counted a single time. The V gene is TRBV9, the J gene TRBJ2-3, with 14 bases fitting TRBD2. V lost 3 bases to trimming and J lost 3 bases; unmatched junction nucleotides: 18. In germline, CDR1 is SGDLS, CDR2 YYNGEE. CDR3 length: 21 residues. CDR3 bases: TGTGCCAGCAGCGAAGAGGGCAGACTAGCGGGAGGGCCGGGAGGGACAGATACGCAGTATTTT. Translated, it gives CASSEEGRLAGGPGGTDTQYF.

Note on this clone: The likely explanation is a read error, given a far larger clone one base away. The same CDR3 can be traced to other DNA sequences in this sample. This chain connects TRBV27 to TRBJ2-7; D remains unclear. Trimming took 5 bases from V and 0 from J, leaving 5 bases between them. This CDR3 has 12 amino acids. CDR1 and CDR2 from the germline V gene are MNHEY and SMNVEV (reference sequence). The CDR3 DNA is TGTGCCAGCAGTGGAAGCTCCTACGAGCAGTACTTC. Translated: CASSGSSYEQYF.

The chain joins TRBV9 to TRBJ2-1, with 10 bases fitting TRBD2. This CDR3 contains 16 residues. V trimming: 4 bases; J trimming: 2 bases; junction bases outside the gene matches: 6. From germline, CDR1 is SGDLS and CDR2 YYNGEE. The CDR3 loop is CASSPSGGLTYNEQFF. The CDR3 coding sequence is TGTGCCAGCAGCCCTAGCGGGGGATTAACCTACAATGAGCAGTTCTTC.

This rearrangement joins TRBV5-6 to TRBJ2-2, with a possible D match to TRBD1 (6 bases). The germline V and J ends were trimmed by 2 bases and 3 bases, with 14 bases remaining between them. The germline V gene has CDR1 SGHDT and CDR2 YYEEEE. The CDR3 extends over 16 amino acids. The CDR3 is CASSFRVGHYTGELFF. The CDR3 nucleotides are TGTGCCAGCAGCTTTAGGGTGGGACATTACACCGGGGAGCTGTTTTTT.

The CDR3 bases are TGTGCCAGTAGTATCGGAGGCGGATACACAGATACGCAGTATTTT. The encoded protein is CASSIGGGYTDTQYF. The chain joins TRBV19 to TRBJ2-3; D is possibly TRBD2 (5 bases). Trimming left V 3 bases short and J 2 bases short, with 12 bases between. CDR3 size: 15 residues. Germline lookup yields CDR1 LNHDA and CDR2 SQIVND (reference sequence). Full variable domain (remainder filled in from reference TRBV19 and TRBJ2-3): DGGITQSPKYLFRKEGQNVTLSCEQNLNHDAMYWYRQDPGQGLRLIYYSQIVNDFQKGDIAEGYSVSREKKESFPLTVTSAQKNPTAFYLCASSIGGGYTDTQYFGPGTRLTVL.

V usage is TRBV9 and J usage is TRBJ2-3; 7 bases align to TRBD2. CDR3 length: 17 amino acids. Unmatched junction bases numbered 12, after V lost 0 bases and J lost 5 bases. Germline assignment: CDR1 SGDLS and CDR2 YYNGEE. CDR3 nucleotides: TGTGCCAGCAGCGTAGGAAACAAGCGGGGACGGGAAGATACGCAGTATTTT. The encoded protein is CASSVGNKRGREDTQYF.

This clone was counted a single time. This chain uses TRBV4-3 with TRBJ2-1, with 10 positions matching TRBD2. Trimming took 0 bases from V and 6 from J; bases not matched to a gene: 5. Germline loops: CDR1 LGHNA, CDR2 YSLEER. This CDR3 has 16 amino acids. The CDR3 region has the DNA TGCGCCAGCAGCCAAGACTATAGGACTAGCGGCAATGAGCAGTTCTTC. The encoded protein is CASSQDYRTSGNEQFF.

Worth noting for this clone: The sample carries other DNA sequences with the same CDR3. This sequence joins TRBV27 and TRBJ2-5; a possible D gene is TRBD1 (6 bases). Trimming shortened V by 2 bases and J by 2 bases, and 9 bases separated the two germline ends. This CDR3 is 14 amino acids long. Per germline, CDR1 MNHEY and CDR2 SMNVEV (reference sequence). CDR3 bases: TGTGCCAGCAGTTTACTTGGACAGCAAGAGACCCAGTACTTC. Translated: CASSLLGQQETQYF.

The chain employs TRBV27 and TRBJ2-1; D gene ambiguous. Germline V gene data show CDR1 as MNHEY and CDR2 as SMNVEV (reference sequence). Trimming pared 5 bases from V and 8 bases from J, leaving 13 bases between. The CDR3 is 13 amino acids. The CDR3 nucleotides read TGTGCCAGCAGTGTCTCTATTTCCCATGAGCAGTTCTTC. It encodes CASSVSISHEQFF.

The chain uses TRBV29-1 and TRBJ2-1; D is perhaps TRBD1 (5 bases). The V gene's germline CDR1 is SQVTM and CDR2 ANQGSEA. CDR3 length: 13 amino acids. The ends were cut back, 7 bases at V and 3 bases at J, with 13 bases in the middle. The CDR3 protein is CSAGHSYYNEQFF. The CDR3 nucleotides read TGCAGCGCAGGGCACTCATACTACAATGAGCAGTTCTTC.

The rearrangement uses TRBV9 and TRBJ2-1; 11 positions agree with TRBD2. There are 18 residues in the CDR3. J was trimmed by 8 bases and V by 0 bases; bases with no gene match: 13. Germline CDR1 and CDR2: SGDLS and YYNGEE. For the CDR3, the DNA is TGTGCCAGCAGCGTAGCTAGACTAGCGGGGCCATTTAGTTATGAGCAGTTCTTC. This encodes CASSVARLAGPFSYEQFF.

This rearrangement joins TRBV27 to TRBJ1-5; D gene ambiguous. V was pared by 0 bases and J by 7 bases, with 13 bases between. The CDR3 length is 15 residues. Germline CDR1 is MNHEY and CDR2 is SMNVEV (reference sequence). The CDR3 DNA reads TGTGCCAGCAGTTTATCGGGAAGTTTCACCCAGCCCCAGCATTTT. This sequence encodes CASSLSGSFTQPQHF.

This clone has a single count. The chain joins TRBV6-6 to TRBJ1-1; D is possibly TRBD1 (6 bases). Germline V gene sequence: CDR1 MNHNY, CDR2 SVGAGI (reference sequence). CDR3 length: 15 residues. With 4 bases removed from V and 5 bases from J, the gap between germline ends came to 17 bases. The CDR3 reads CASSSQEQGGTEAFF. CDR3 nucleotide sequence: TGTGCCAGCAGTTCTCAAGAACAGGGAGGTACTGAAGCTTTCTTT.

This clone was seen only a few times. The chain employs TRBV2 and TRBJ1-5; possibly TRBD1 for D (5 bases). The length of the CDR3 is 13 residues. The germline gives CDR1 SNHLY, CDR2 FYNNEI. Trimming pared 4 bases from V and 9 bases from J, leaving 13 bases between. The CDR3 is CASSGQAGRPQHF. CDR3 sequence (DNA): TGTGCCAGCAGTGGTCAAGCGGGGCGGCCCCAGCATTTT.

The V gene is TRBV28, the J gene TRBJ1-1; TRBD1 agrees at 11 bases. Germline CDR1 reads MDHEN; CDR2 reads SYDVKM. The CDR3 sequence is 15 residues long. The trim removed 7 bases at V and 5 bases at J, leaving 9 bases unmatched. The CDR3: CASTLRTGGRTEAFF. The CDR3 coding sequence is TGTGCCAGCACCCTTAGGACAGGGGGCCGGACTGAAGCTTTCTTT. The variable domain in full, with the rest retrieved from reference TRBV28 and TRBJ1-1, is DVKVTQSSRYLVKRTGEKVFLECVQDMDHENMFWYRQDPGLGLRLIYFSYDVKMKEKGDIPEGYSVSREKKERFSLILESASTNQTSMYLCASTLRTGGRTEAFFGQGTRLTVV.

The CDR3 DNA sequence: TGTGCCAGCAGCTTGAGTAACTACGAGCAGTACTTC. This codes for CASSLSNYEQYF. This chain links TRBV5-4 with TRBJ2-7; no clear D. CDR1 SGHNT and CDR2 YYREEE come from the germline V gene (reference sequence). V gave up 1 base and J gave up 3 bases, with 5 bases separating them. The CDR3 loop spans 12 amino acids.

This clone occurred once. The rearrangement uses TRBV28 and TRBJ2-7; D may be TRBD1 or TRBD2 (5 bases each). Per germline, CDR1 MDHEN and CDR2 SYDVKM. CDR3 length: 18 amino acids. Trimming left V 5 bases short and J 0 bases short, with 23 bases between. The CDR3 region has the DNA TGTGCCAGCAGTCAATTGGTGTTACGAGGGGCAAGCTCCTACGAGCAGTACTTC. Its protein product is CASSQLVLRGASSYEQYF. The full variable domain, its missing parts supplied by reference TRBV28 and TRBJ2-7, is DVKVTQSSRYLVKRTGEKVFLECVQDMDHENMFWYRQDPGLGLRLIYFSYDVKMKEKGDIPEGYSVSREKKERFSLILESASTNQTSMYLCASSQLVLRGASSYEQYFGPGTRLTVT.

This sequence joins TRBV7-6 and TRBJ2-7; a possible D gene is TRBD1 (5 bases). V was clipped by 1 base and J by 5 bases, with 12 bases between them. The CDR3 spans 14 residues. Germline V gives CDR1 SGHVS, CDR2 FNYEAQ. The CDR3 nucleotides are TGTGCCAGCAGCTTAGGGGCGGCAGGGAACGAGCAGTACTTC. This gives the protein CASSLGAAGNEQYF.

This clone was picked up one time. The genes are TRBV29-1 and TRBJ2-7; 9 bases match TRBD2. The germline gives CDR1 SQVTM, CDR2 ANQGSEA. CDR3 length equals 13 residues. The trim removed 5 bases at V and 6 bases at J, leaving 8 bases unmatched. The CDR3 DNA sequence: TGCAGCGTTTCCGGGACTAGCTACGGCGAGCAGTACTTC. This codes for CSVSGTSYGEQYF.

The chain has TRBV5-1 and TRBJ1-1, with unresolved D. In germline, CDR1 is SGHRS, CDR2 YFSETQ. Deletions cut 0 bases from V and 3 bases from J, with 12 bases between. There are 15 residues in the CDR3. The CDR3 DNA is TGCGCCAGCAGCTTGGTTGGAGGGAGGGACACTGAAGCTTTCTTT. Translation gives CASSLVGGRDTEAFF.

The DNA of the CDR3 is TGTGCCAGCAGTGCGAGGCGGTTCGAAAAACTGTTTTTT. Amino acids: CASSARRFEKLFF. The chain joins TRBV6-5 to TRBJ1-4; D remains unclear. Germline CDR1 and CDR2: MNHEY and SVGAGI. This CDR3 has 13 residues. V was pared by 5 bases and J by 8 bases, with 12 bases between.

This clone showed up just once. The chain couples TRBV10-2 to TRBJ2-7; either TRBD1 or TRBD2 may supply D (5 bases each). The germline V gene encodes CDR1 WSHSY and CDR2 SAAADI. V was trimmed by 6 bases and J by 3 bases, leaving 21 bases between them. CDR3 length: 16 amino acids. Written as DNA, the CDR3 is TGCGCCAGCAGCGAACGAAAAGTAGGGACCTTCTACGAGCAGTACTTC. This translates into CASSERKVGTFYEQYF.

The chain has TRBV27 and TRBJ2-1; D is tentatively TRBD1 or TRBD2 (5 bases each). Germline CDR1 is MNHEY and CDR2 is SMNVEV (reference sequence). The CDR3 loop spans 18 amino acids. V lost 2 bases and J lost 0, with 17 bases in between. CDR3 loop: CASSLMGGAGLSYNEQFF. For the CDR3, the DNA is TGTGCCAGCAGTTTAATGGGTGGGGCCGGACTCTCCTACAATGAGCAGTTCTTC.

The rearrangement links TRBV9 to TRBJ2-7; 10 bases line up with TRBD1. The length of the CDR3 is 16 residues. Germline-derived CDR1 and CDR2 are SGDLS and YYNGEE. V was pared by 0 bases and J by 2 bases, with 5 bases of the junction left unmatched. The CDR3: CASSVGGTGVTYEQYF. Here the CDR3 DNA reads TGTGCCAGCAGCGTAGGGGGGACAGGGGTTACCTACGAGCAGTACTTC.